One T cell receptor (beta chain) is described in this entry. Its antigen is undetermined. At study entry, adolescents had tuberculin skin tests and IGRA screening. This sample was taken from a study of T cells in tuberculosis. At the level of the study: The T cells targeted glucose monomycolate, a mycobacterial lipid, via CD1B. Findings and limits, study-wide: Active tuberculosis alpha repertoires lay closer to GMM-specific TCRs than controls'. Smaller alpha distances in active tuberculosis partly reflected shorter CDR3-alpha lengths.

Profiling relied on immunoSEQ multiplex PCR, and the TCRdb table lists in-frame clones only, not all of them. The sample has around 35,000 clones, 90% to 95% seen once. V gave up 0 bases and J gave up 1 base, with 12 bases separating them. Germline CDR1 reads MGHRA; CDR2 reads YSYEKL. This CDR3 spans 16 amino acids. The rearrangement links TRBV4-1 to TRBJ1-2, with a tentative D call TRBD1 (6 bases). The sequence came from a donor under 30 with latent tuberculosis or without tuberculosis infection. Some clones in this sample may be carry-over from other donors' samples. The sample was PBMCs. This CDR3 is CASSQERGADNYGYTF. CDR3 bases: TGCGCCAGCAGCCAAGAACGGGGGGCAGATAACTATGGCTACACCTTC.